The 14 T cell receptor beta chains in this list originate from one sample, sequenced in a study of response to subunit inactivated influenza vaccine. TCRdb recomputed calls from the RT-PCR reads with MiXCR, one row per CDR3 protein. The data contain hundreds of thousands of distinct CDR3 sequences, roughly 15% of them singletons. Sequencing used PBMCs from blood, obtained roughly 2 weeks before vaccination. All receptors derive from a man aged 45-65 years who received an inactivated influenza vaccine.

The genes are TRBV7-2 and TRBJ2-2; D is unresolved. The CDR3 covers 13 residues. V was shortened by 6 bases and J by 4 bases, with 9 bases between the two germline ends. The germline gives CDR1 SGHTA, CDR2 FQGNSA. The CDR3: CASRGASTGELFF. Written as DNA, the CDR3 is TGTGCCAGCAGAGGTGCAAGCACCGGGGAGCTGTTTTTT.

This chain joins TRBV4-3 and TRBJ2-1; tentatively, D is TRBD2 (8 bases). CDR1 and CDR2 (germline): LGHNA, YSLEER. Trimming removed 3 bases from V and 4 bases from J, with 22 bases in between. The CDR3 extends over 18 amino acids. In DNA, the CDR3 is TGCGCCAGCAGCCACGGGAGGGGGGCGGACAGGAGATACAATGAGCAGTTCTTC. This translates into CASSHGRGADRRYNEQFF.

The genes are TRBV12-3 or TRBV12-4 and TRBJ1-4; TRBD1 is a possible D gene (6 bases). The CDR3 is made up of 15 amino acids. Between the trimmed V and J ends, which lost 6 bases and 0 bases, there was a span of 11 bases. CDR3 protein: CASRPRTATNEKLFF. Written as DNA, the CDR3 is TGTGCCAGCAGGCCTAGGACAGCAACTAATGAAAAACTGTTTTTT.

This clonotype was observed a few times. The V and J genes are TRBV15 and TRBJ2-7; 8 bases map to TRBD1. V was pared by 5 bases and J by 0 bases, with 12 bases of the junction left unmatched. Looked up from germline, CDR1 is LNHNV and CDR2 is YYDKDF (reference sequence). The CDR3 runs to 17 residues. The CDR3 nucleotides are TGTGCCACCAGCTACCACCACGGGCAGGGGGCCTCCTACGAGCAGTACTTC. Translating it yields CATSYHHGQGASYEQYF.

This chain uses TRBV12-3 or TRBV12-4 with TRBJ2-3; no clear D gene. Trimming stripped 2 bases from V and 2 bases from J, with 8 bases between. The CDR3 extends over 14 amino acids. This CDR3 is CASSLFTTTDTQYF. The CDR3 DNA is TGTGCCAGCAGTTTATTTACCACCACAGATACGCAGTATTTT.

This clonotype was counted ten times or more. The gene calls are TRBV7-2 and TRBJ1-1; D is uncertain. The V and J ends lost 1 base and 5 bases respectively, with 8 bases between them. The germline gives CDR1 SGHTA, CDR2 FQGNSA. The CDR3 is made up of 13 amino acids. In nucleotides, the CDR3 is TGTGCCAGCAGCTTAGGTTATGGAACTGAAGCTTTCTTT. The encoded protein is CASSLGYGTEAFF.

This rearrangement joins TRBV28 to TRBJ2-7; D uncertain. CDR3 size: 15 residues. Germline CDR1 MDHEN, CDR2 SYDVKM. V was pared by 4 bases and J by 0 bases, with 13 bases between. CDR3 protein: CASSSQMKSSYEQYF. The CDR3 DNA follows: TGTGCCAGCAGTTCGCAGATGAAGAGCTCCTACGAGCAGTACTTC.

This clonotype was recorded many times. This chain connects TRBV5-1 to TRBJ1-1; no clear D gene. V lost 2 bases and J 5 bases, leaving 10 bases between the germline ends. The CDR3 totals 13 residues. CDR1 SGHRS and CDR2 YFSETQ come from the germline V gene. The CDR3 protein is CASSFTPGTEAFF. As DNA, the CDR3 is TGCGCCAGCAGCTTCACTCCGGGGACTGAAGCTTTCTTT.

This clonotype was counted between two and nine times. The gene calls are TRBV2 and TRBJ2-1; possible D gene TRBD1, 6 bases. The CDR3 loop spans 17 amino acids. Per germline, CDR1 SNHLY and CDR2 FYNNEI. The V gene lost 5 bases and the J gene lost 6 bases, with 23 bases spanning the gap. CDR3 DNA sequence: TGTGCCAGCAGTCCCGTATCAGTATGGCTAGGGGGCAATGAGCAGTTCTTC. Encoded protein: CASSPVSVWLGGNEQFF.

V and J are TRBV12-3 or TRBV12-4 and TRBJ1-3; tentatively, D is TRBD1 (6 bases). The CDR3 spans 15 residues. V dropped 3 bases and J dropped 2 bases, with 11 bases sitting between them. The CDR3 region has the DNA TGTGCCAGCAGTTTTTTCCGGGGGCCTGGAAACACCATATATTTT. The encoded protein is CASSFFRGPGNTIYF.

This clonotype has just a few counts. The chain uses TRBV9 and TRBJ2-7; D might be TRBD1 (5 bases). This CDR3 has 14 residues. From germline, CDR1 is SGDLS and CDR2 YYNGEE. The germline V and J ends were trimmed by 0 bases and 5 bases, with 12 bases remaining between them. This chain's CDR3 is CASSVGSRAHEQYF. The CDR3 region has the DNA TGTGCCAGCAGCGTAGGTTCCAGGGCCCACGAGCAGTACTTC.

The chain recombines TRBV6-5 with TRBJ1-2; TRBD1 aligns across 8 bases. The CDR3 has 14 residues. Germline CDR1 and CDR2: MNHEY and SVGAGI. V lost 4 bases and J lost 3; bases outside the gene matches: 4. CDR3 protein: CASSSGGSDYGYTF. DNA of the CDR3: TGTGCCAGCAGTTCAGGGGGCAGCGACTATGGCTACACCTTC.

There are many counts of this clonotype. The chain joins TRBV9 to TRBJ2-1, with D unclear. CDR1 and CDR2 from the germline V gene are SGDLS and YYNGEE. V lost 5 bases, J lost 8 bases, and 14 bases lay in between. This CDR3 has 13 amino acids. This CDR3 reads CASSNLLGHEQFF. In DNA, the CDR3 is TGTGCCAGCAGTAATTTGCTGGGCCATGAGCAGTTCTTC. Complete variable domain (other parts from reference TRBV9 and TRBJ2-1): DSGVTQTPKHLITATGQRVTLRCSPRSGDLSVYWYQQSLDQGLQFLIQYYNGEERAKGNILERFSAQQFPDLHSELNLSSLELGDSALYFCASSNLLGHEQFFGPGTRLTVL.

The chain is built from TRBV20-1 and TRBJ2-1; 12 bases are a match to TRBD2. This CDR3 comprises 16 residues. Germline assignment: CDR1 DFQATT and CDR2 SNEGSKA (reference sequence). V was pared by 6 bases and J by 2 bases, with 8 bases of the junction left unmatched. The CDR3 loop is CSATLAGGITYNEQFF. CDR3 DNA: TGCAGTGCCACCCTAGCGGGAGGGATCACCTACAATGAGCAGTTCTTC.